Following are 13 T cell receptor beta chains from one sample sequenced in a study of OX40 agonist ivuxolimab in advanced cancers. Assay used: immunoSEQ multiplex PCR; TCRdb lists only in-frame clones, some missing. The profile shows roughly 80,000 clones, approximately 80% of them singletons. The source material was CD4+ or CD8+ T cells sorted from blood, sampled in a trial of the OX40 agonist ivuxolimab. These receptors originate from an adult with an advanced solid tumor such as melanoma, head and neck, liver or kidney cancer.

This chain uses TRBV4-2 with TRBJ2-2; TRBD1 matches 7 bases. Trimming removed 0 bases from V and 2 bases from J; junction bases left unmatched: 9. The CDR3 contains 18 residues. CDR1 and CDR2 from the germline V gene are LGHNA and YNFKEQ. CDR3 in DNA: TGTGCCAGCAGCCAAGATAGGGGACAGAGGGCCAACACCGGGGAGCTGTTTTTT. This sequence encodes CASSQDRGQRANTGELFF.

The J gene is TRBJ1-6, the V gene TRBV21-1; the table's D call, TRBD1, was not checked against the DNA. TRBV21-1 is a known pseudogene. The CDR3 runs to 14 residues. The chain's CDR3 is CASSPGQYNSPLHF. Written as DNA, the CDR3 is TGTGCCAGCAGCCCGGGACAGTATAATTCACCCCTCCACTTT.

This sequence joins TRBV5-1 and TRBJ1-6; TRBD1 is a possible D gene (6 bases). V lost 2 bases and J 9 bases, leaving 12 bases between the germline ends. The CDR3 has 14 residues. Per germline, CDR1 SGHRS and CDR2 YFSETQ. CDR3 region: CASSFQGGGSPLHF. CDR3 DNA: TGCGCCAGCAGCTTTCAGGGAGGGGGTTCACCCCTCCACTTT.

The chain's CDR3 is CASSPTGSGANVLTF. For the CDR3, the DNA is TGTGCCAGCAGCCCCACAGGGTCCGGGGCCAACGTCCTGACTTTC. The gene calls are TRBV9 and TRBJ2-6; TRBD1 is a possible D gene (6 bases). The CDR3 runs 15 residues. V was cut by 4 bases and J by 4 bases, with 12 bases left in between. Germline V gene sequence: CDR1 SGDLS, CDR2 YYNGEE.

V usage is TRBV27 and J usage is TRBJ1-1; no reliable D call. The CDR3 consists of 15 residues. CDR1 and CDR2 (germline): MNHEY, SMNVEV (reference sequence). With 3 bases removed from V and 3 bases from J, the gap between germline ends came to 14 bases. For the CDR3, the DNA is TGTGCCAGCAGTTTGGGCGGATTGAGGGACACTGAAGCTTTCTTT. This translates into CASSLGGLRDTEAFF.

Remarks on this clone: Distinct nucleotide sequences in the sample also encode this CDR3. The gene calls are TRBV7-9 and TRBJ2-7; the match to TRBD2 covers 8 bases. The CDR3 is 14 residues long. Germline values: CDR1 SEHNR, CDR2 FQNEAQ (reference sequence). V gave up 1 base and J gave up 6 bases; unmatched junction bases: 5. The CDR3 loop reads CASSLGAGGGEQYF. CDR3 in DNA: TGTGCCAGCAGCTTAGGGGCCGGGGGGGGCGAGCAGTACTTC.

This chain links TRBV5-1 with TRBJ1-2, with D unresolved. The V gene lost 4 bases and the J gene lost 4 bases, with 11 bases spanning the gap. The CDR3 totals 13 residues. The germline V gene has CDR1 SGHRS and CDR2 YFSETQ. CDR3 sequence reads: CASSPPASYGYTF. The CDR3 DNA follows: TGCGCCAGCAGCCCCCCGGCTTCCTATGGCTACACCTTC.

This clone was seen a few times. The chain employs TRBV5-6 and TRBJ2-5, with D unclear. The CDR3 has 13 residues. V lost 0 bases to trimming and J lost 5 bases, with 8 bases between them. CDR1 and CDR2 from the germline V gene are SGHDT and YYEEEE. For the CDR3, the DNA is TGTGCCAGCAGCTTGGCCCTGGGCGAGACCCAGTACTTC. The encoded protein is CASSLALGETQYF.

This clone has just one count. The chain couples TRBV6-5 to TRBJ2-5; D possibly uses TRBD1 or TRBD2 (7 bases each). This CDR3 contains 13 residues. Between the trimmed V and J ends, which lost 5 bases and 4 bases, there was a span of 11 bases. Germline assignment: CDR1 MNHEY and CDR2 SVGAGI. The CDR3 here is CASSDREGETQYF. Written as DNA, the CDR3 is TGTGCCAGCAGTGACAGGGAGGGAGAGACCCAGTACTTC.

The chain is built from TRBV11-1 and TRBJ2-7; D is ambiguous. This CDR3 spans 15 amino acids. Germline CDR1 SGHAT, CDR2 FQDESV (reference sequence). With 1 base removed from V and 0 bases from J, the gap between germline ends came to 10 bases. The CDR3 DNA reads TGTGCCAGCAGCTTAGGACCGGATTTCTCCTACGAGCAGTACTTC. Protein product: CASSLGPDFSYEQYF.

J is TRBJ1-1 and V is TRBV4-3; maybe TRBD1 (5 bases). The CDR3 extends over 14 amino acids. CDR1 is LGHNA, CDR2 YSLEER, per germline. Between the trimmed V and J ends, which lost 1 base and 3 bases, there was a span of 9 bases. The chain's CDR3 is CASSQARGHTEAFF. The CDR3 DNA is TGCGCCAGCAGCCAAGCGCGGGGCCACACTGAAGCTTTCTTT.

This rearrangement joins TRBV19 to TRBJ2-2; 9 positions agree with TRBD1. With V trimmed by 2 bases and J by 3 bases, 13 bases remained unmatched. The CDR3 extends over 19 amino acids. Germline V lookup: CDR1 LNHDA, CDR2 SQIVND (reference sequence). The DNA for the CDR3 is TGTGCCAGTAGTATAATAGGCGTTCTGGGGACAGGGTACACCGGGGAGCTGTTTTTT. This codes for CASSIIGVLGTGYTGELFF.

The chain employs TRBV5-1 and TRBJ2-1; 10 bases map to TRBD2. After removal of 3 bases from V and 7 bases from J, the junction contained 13 bases not matched to a gene. Per germline, CDR1 SGHRS and CDR2 YFSETQ. The CDR3 is made up of 17 amino acids. Here the CDR3 reads CASSSQPLAGAGNEQFF. In DNA, the CDR3 is TGCGCCAGCAGCTCGCAGCCTCTAGCGGGAGCTGGGAATGAGCAGTTCTTC.